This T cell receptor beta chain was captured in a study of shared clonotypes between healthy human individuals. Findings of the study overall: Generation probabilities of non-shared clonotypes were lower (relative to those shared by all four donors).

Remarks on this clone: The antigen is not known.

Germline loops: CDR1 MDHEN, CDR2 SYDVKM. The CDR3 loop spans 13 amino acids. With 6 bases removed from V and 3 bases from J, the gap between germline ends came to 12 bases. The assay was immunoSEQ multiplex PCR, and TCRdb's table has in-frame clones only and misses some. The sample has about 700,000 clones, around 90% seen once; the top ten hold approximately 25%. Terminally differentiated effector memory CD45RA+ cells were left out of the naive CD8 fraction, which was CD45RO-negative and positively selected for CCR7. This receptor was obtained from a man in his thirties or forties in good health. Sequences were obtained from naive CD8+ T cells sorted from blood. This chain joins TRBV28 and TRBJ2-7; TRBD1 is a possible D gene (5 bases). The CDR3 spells CASSPDRSYEQYF. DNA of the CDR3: TGTGCCAGCAGCCCAGACAGAAGCTACGAGCAGTACTTC.